This TCR beta chain originates from a study of blood T cell repertoires in COVID-19. Study details: Samples of COVID-19 (acute and convalescent) were obtained from the United States, Italy and Spain.

This clone was recorded a few times. V gave up 3 bases and J gave up 5 bases, with 13 bases separating them. The CDR3 runs 15 residues. Looked up from germline, CDR1 is SNHLY and CDR2 is FYNNEI. Clones were sequenced by immunoSEQ multiplex PCR, and TCRdb holds only the in-frame ones, with some missing. The data show some 73,000 clones, with about 70% seen just once and approximately 20% held by the top ten. The specimen was peripheral blood. This TCR derives from a man aged 55 to 69 with acute or convalescent COVID-19. The rearrangement uses TRBV2 and TRBJ1-4; no clear D gene. The CDR3 bases are TGTGCCAGCAGTGAGTGGGGAGAGTTCAATGAAAAACTGTTTTTT. Amino acid sequence: CASSEWGEFNEKLFF. Filled out from reference TRBV2 and TRBJ1-4, the complete variable domain reads EPEVTQTPSHQVTQMGQEVILRCVPISNHLYFYWYRQILGQKVEFLVSFYNNEISEKSEIFDDQFSVERPDGSNFTLKIRSTKLEDSAMYFCASSEWGEFNEKLFFGSGTQLSVL.